This T cell receptor (beta chain) was retrieved from a study of T cells in Graves' hyperthyroidism and ophthalmopathy. Study information: At initial diagnosis, before any treatment had begun, peripheral blood was obtained.

These patients, aged 18 to 65, had recently diagnosed hyperthyroidism lasting under 2 months. Exclusions: uncontrolled infection, other autoimmune disease, pregnancy, lactation. The CDR3 has 16 amino acids. Looked up from germline, CDR1 is LGHNA and CDR2 is YNFKEQ. V shed 2 bases and J shed 3 bases, with 16 bases lying between them. RNA transcripts served as the template for amplifying TCR beta CDR3 regions. The HTBI primer set served for first-round RT-PCR of the TCR CDR3. MiXCR was run by TCRdb on the multiplex PCR reads, yielding one entry per CDR3 protein. The sample includes approximately 400,000 distinct CDR3 sequences, approximately 25% seen only once; the top ten take about 70%.

The sequence derives from a man between 50 and 59 years old with Graves' hyperthyroidism. Sequenced sample: blood. The chain recombines TRBV4-2 with TRBJ1-1; D is undetermined. CDR3 protein: CASSQSSLGSDTEAFF. CDR3 nucleotide sequence: TGTGCCAGCAGCCAAAGTTCTCTCGGGAGCGACACTGAAGCTTTCTTT.